This TCR beta chain was captured by sequencing in a study of blood T cell repertoires in COVID-19. Study-wide background: Italy, Spain and the United States were the sources of the convalescent and acute COVID-19 samples. The analysed material was cDNA or gDNA that came from T cells, B-cell-depleted T cells, or PBMCs.

Per the original methods: Scientists estimated how many nucleated cells there were by amplifying reference gene primers. Sequencing used immunoSEQ multiplex PCR; TCRdb keeps in-frame clones, though not all of them. D and trimming were read from the DNA, whereas the V and J calls and clone size are those reported in that table. The table records tens of thousands of clones, roughly 84% of them present only once. The germline V gene encodes CDR1 SGHTA and CDR2 FQGNSA. The V and J ends lost 5 bases and 4 bases respectively, with 11 bases between them. The CDR3 runs to 14 residues. The sample comprised peripheral blood. This chain uses TRBV7-2 with TRBJ2-2; TRBD2 is a possible D gene (6 bases). The source is a man in his forties or fifties with active COVID-19. CDR3 nucleotide sequence: TGTGCCAGCAGCCAATTCGGGAGCACCGGGGAGCTGTTTTTT. It translates to CASSQFGSTGELFF.